Following are 17 T cell receptor beta chains from one sample sequenced in a study of Ad26.COV2.S vaccination and SARS-CoV-2 variants. Only in-frame clones appear in the TCRdb table, and some are missing; sequencing was by immunoSEQ multiplex PCR. The sample carries hundreds of thousands of clones, approximately 86% recorded once. Regarding treatment: around 19 received Ad26.COV2.S at low or high dose, single or two shots; a few received placebo; per-sample allocation not given. Day 63 after the first injection of vaccine or placebo was the sampling time. The sample consisted of peripheral blood, taken in a trial of Ad26.COV2.S vaccine versus placebo. The receptor source for this set is a person between 18 and 60 years old who received the Ad26.COV2.S COVID-19 vaccine or a placebo.

The chain combines TRBV28 with TRBJ1-6; D call uncertain. Per the germline V gene, CDR1 is MDHEN and CDR2 is SYDVKM. This CDR3 has 15 amino acids. With 1 base removed from V and 10 bases from J, the gap between germline ends came to 14 bases. CDR3 residues: CASSLSPAGYSPLHF. CDR3 sequence (DNA): TGTGCCAGCAGTTTATCCCCCGCAGGATACTCACCCCTCCACTTT.

The chain couples TRBV4-2 to TRBJ2-7, with D possibly TRBD2 on 5 matching bases. Germline values: CDR1 LGHNA, CDR2 YNFKEQ. Deletions cut 1 base from V and 3 bases from J, with 13 bases between. The CDR3 consists of 15 residues. This chain's CDR3 is CASSQGGSGVYEQYF. CDR3 nucleotide sequence: TGTGCCAGCAGCCAAGGAGGGTCTGGGGTCTACGAGCAGTACTTC.

This sequence joins TRBV7-9 and TRBJ1-4, with TRBD1 matching 7 bases. The CDR3 sequence is 15 residues long. Germline V gene data show CDR1 as SEHNR and CDR2 as FQNEAQ (reference sequence). J lost 8 bases, V lost 2 bases, and 8 bases had no gene match. The CDR3 here is CASSLPTGEREKLFF. DNA of the CDR3: TGTGCCAGCAGCTTACCAACAGGGGAACGAGAAAAACTGTTTTTT.

The gene calls are TRBV27 and TRBJ2-3, with TRBD2 matching 10 bases. The length of the CDR3 is 15 residues. The germline V gene encodes CDR1 MNHEY and CDR2 SMNVEV (reference sequence). V shed 6 bases and J 0 bases; nucleotides not matched to a gene: 3. The CDR3 is CASRKTSGSTDTQYF. CDR3 coding DNA: TGTGCCAGCAGAAAGACTAGCGGGAGCACAGATACGCAGTATTTT.

The rearrangement uses TRBV4-1 and TRBJ2-5, with D hard to call. CDR3 length: 14 amino acids. Germline CDR1 MGHRA, CDR2 YSYEKL. Trimming cost V 0 bases and J 5 bases, with 10 bases left between them. CDR3 sequence: CASSQDHTAETQYF. The CDR3 DNA sequence: TGCGCCAGCAGCCAAGACCATACCGCGGAGACCCAGTACTTC.

This clone was detected only a few times. V usage is TRBV7-8 and J usage is TRBJ2-7; 10 bases align to TRBD2. V dropped 5 bases and J dropped 3; count of bases not matched to a gene: 10. The length of the CDR3 is 16 residues. Looked up from germline, CDR1 is SGHVS and CDR2 is FQNEAQ. The CDR3 coding sequence is TGTGCCAGCAGCCCTCGGACTAGCGGATACCTCTACGAGCAGTACTTC. It yields the protein CASSPRTSGYLYEQYF.

This chain uses TRBV19 with TRBJ2-5; TRBD1 matches 10 bases. The CDR3 loop spans 13 amino acids. The J segment lost 5 bases and the V segment lost 5 bases, leaving 2 bases of the junction unmatched. The V gene's germline CDR1 is LNHDA and CDR2 SQIVND (reference sequence). CDR3 DNA: TGTGCCAGTAGTTCGGACAGGGGGGAGACCCAGTACTTC. Protein product: CASSSDRGETQYF. Full variable domain (missing parts from reference TRBV19 and TRBJ2-5): DGGITQSPKYLFRKEGQNVTLSCEQNLNHDAMYWYRQDPGQGLRLIYYSQIVNDFQKGDIAEGYSVSREKKESFPLTVTSAQKNPTAFYLCASSSDRGETQYFGPGTRLLVL.

The chain combines TRBV11-2 with TRBJ2-1, with D unresolved. V lost 3 bases and J lost 4, with 7 bases in between. Per germline, CDR1 SGHAT and CDR2 FQNNGV. CDR3 size: 13 residues. The CDR3 DNA reads as TGTGCCAGCAGCTTGCGTGGTTACAATGAGCAGTTCTTC. Its translation is CASSLRGYNEQFF.

The rearrangement joins TRBV5-6 to TRBJ2-2; no clear D gene. Per germline, CDR1 SGHDT and CDR2 YYEEEE. Trimming cost V 0 bases and J 7 bases, with 7 bases left between them. The CDR3 loop spans 13 amino acids. The CDR3 sequence is CASSLEFGGELFF. The CDR3 DNA is TGTGCCAGCAGCTTGGAATTCGGCGGGGAGCTGTTTTTT. The complete variable domain, with remaining parts taken from reference TRBV5-6 and TRBJ2-2, reads DAGVTQSPTHLIKTRGQQVTLRCSPKSGHDTVSWYQQALGQGPQFIFQYYEEEERQRGNFPDRFSGHQFPNYSSELNVNALLLGDSALYLCASSLEFGGELFFGEGSRLTVL.

The chain joins TRBV9 to TRBJ2-1, with 9 bases lining up with TRBD2. The germline gives CDR1 SGDLS, CDR2 YYNGEE. V lost 3 bases, J lost 3 bases, and 4 bases stayed unmatched. CDR3 size: 15 residues. CDR3 DNA: TGTGCCAGCAGCGCAGCGGGAGGTAACTACAATGAGCAGTTCTTC. Residues: CASSAAGGNYNEQFF. Full variable domain (remainder filled in from reference TRBV9 and TRBJ2-1): DSGVTQTPKHLITATGQRVTLRCSPRSGDLSVYWYQQSLDQGLQFLIQYYNGEERAKGNILERFSAQQFPDLHSELNLSSLELGDSALYFCASSAAGGNYNEQFFGPGTRLTVL.

This chain links TRBV9 with TRBJ1-1; D is undetermined. Trimming pared 4 bases from V and 1 base from J, leaving 11 bases between. Germline V gene sequence: CDR1 SGDLS, CDR2 YYNGEE. CDR3 length: 14 residues. For the CDR3, the DNA is TGTGCCAGCAGCCCATGGGCGGGGAACACTGAAGCTTTCTTT. This encodes CASSPWAGNTEAFF.

The chain couples TRBV6-5 to TRBJ1-3; possible D gene TRBD1, 5 bases. Trimming stripped 6 bases from V and 2 bases from J, with 14 bases between. Germline assignment: CDR1 MNHEY and CDR2 SVGAGI. CDR3 length equals 15 residues. The CDR3 loop reads CASSLQGLPGNTIYF. The CDR3, as DNA: TGTGCCAGCAGCCTCCAGGGCCTACCTGGAAACACCATATATTTT.

The rearrangement uses TRBV4-3 and TRBJ2-1, with no clear D. Trimming removed 1 base from V and 7 bases from J, with 17 bases in between. Germline V gene data show CDR1 as LGHNA and CDR2 as YSLEER. This CDR3 spans 16 amino acids. Here the CDR3 DNA reads TGCGCCAGCAGCCAAGTCGTGGGGAAACTGCGGAATGAGCAGTTCTTC. It translates to CASSQVVGKLRNEQFF.

The chain recombines TRBV19 with TRBJ2-3; 7 nucleotides line up with TRBD2. The trim removed 5 bases at V and 3 bases at J, leaving 11 bases unmatched. The CDR3 runs to 16 residues. Looked up from germline, CDR1 is LNHDA and CDR2 is SQIVND (reference sequence). CDR3 loop: CASSLRGRGTTDTQYF. The CDR3 nucleotides read TGTGCCAGTAGTCTCCGTGGGCGGGGGACGACAGATACGCAGTATTTT. The complete variable domain, with remaining parts taken from reference TRBV19 and TRBJ2-3, reads DGGITQSPKYLFRKEGQNVTLSCEQNLNHDAMYWYRQDPGQGLRLIYYSQIVNDFQKGDIAEGYSVSREKKESFPLTVTSAQKNPTAFYLCASSLRGRGTTDTQYFGPGTRLTVL.

This sequence joins TRBV10-3 and TRBJ2-2; D is uncertain. CDR1 is ENHRY and CDR2 is SYGVKD in the germline V gene. The V end lost 6 bases, the J end lost 1 base, and 12 bases lay between the germline ends. This CDR3 has 15 amino acids. CDR3 sequence (DNA): TGTGCCATCAGAAGCCAGGCTGAGAACACCGGGGAGCTGTTTTTT. This codes for CAIRSQAENTGELFF.

The chain has TRBV19 and TRBJ2-1, with D perhaps matching TRBD1 (6 bases). V was shortened by 3 bases and J by 4 bases, with 13 bases between the two germline ends. Germline CDR1 and CDR2: LNHDA and SQIVND (reference sequence). This CDR3 is 15 amino acids long. The CDR3 loop reads CASSIRQEIYNEQFF. CDR3 coding DNA: TGTGCCAGTAGTATTCGACAGGAGATTTACAATGAGCAGTTCTTC.

V is TRBV18 and J is TRBJ2-5, with D possibly being TRBD1 (6 bases). The CDR3 has 14 residues. Germline CDR1 is KGHSH and CDR2 is LQKENI. Between the trimmed V and J ends, which lost 3 bases and 2 bases, there was a span of 10 bases. CDR3 amino acids: CASSPGQKQETQYF. For the CDR3, the DNA is TGTGCCAGCTCACCCGGACAGAAACAAGAGACCCAGTACTTC.